This is a list of T cell receptor beta chains from one sample in a study of blood T cell repertoires in COVID-19. Generated by immunoSEQ multiplex PCR, the TCRdb table keeps only in-frame clones and is missing some. The table lists 200,000 to 250,000 clones, about 90% of them singletons. Material for sequencing was peripheral blood. The source is a man aged 18-30 years with active or convalescent COVID-19. CDR3s include the opening cysteine and the closing phenylalanine or tryptophan. The D gene is left open where the match is weak. The listing skips clone size in some rows; elsewhere it reads once, few, many or a size class.

v_gene	j_gene	abundance	d_gene	CDR3nt	CDR3aa
TRBV6-5	TRBJ2-1	.	.	TGTGCCAGCAGGATAGCAGGGTGGAACAATGAGCAGTTCTTC	CASRIAGWNNEQFF
TRBV4-3	TRBJ2-2	once	TRBD2	TGCGCCAGCAGCCCGGCCCTAGCGGGGCTTAACACCGGGGAGCTGTTTTTT	CASSPALAGLNTGELFF
TRBV20-1	TRBJ1-4	.	TRBD1	TGCAGTGCTAGTAGCGGGACAGGGCTAAATGAAAAACTGTTTTTT	CSASSGTGLNEKLFF
TRBV23-1	TRBJ1-1	.	.	TGCGCCAGCAGTCCCTATAAACGGGTGAACACTGAAGCTTTCTTT	CASSPYKRVNTEAFF
TRBV6-2/TRBV6-3	TRBJ1-1	once	.	TGTGCCAGCAGTGACCTAAAGGGGTCCTTGGACACTGAAGCTTTCTTT	CASSDLKGSLDTEAFF
TRBV4-1	TRBJ2-4	.	TRBD2	TGCGCCAGCAGCCAAGATCTTCAGCGGGAGGTAGCCAAAAACATTCAGTACTTC	CASSQDLQREVAKNIQYF
TRBV19	TRBJ2-7	.	TRBD2	TGTGCCAGTAGTATAGATCAGTCGGGACTAGCTAGTCCCTACGAGCAGTACTTC	CASSIDQSGLASPYEQYF
TRBV7-9	TRBJ2-1	.	.	TGTGCCAGCAGCTTAGCGGATAGCGGCACCTACAATGAGCAGTTCTTC	CASSLADSGTYNEQFF
TRBV30	TRBJ1-2	.	.	TGTGCCTGGAGTGTGACCGCGGCTAACTATGGCTACACCTTC	CAWSVTAANYGYTF
TRBV29-1	TRBJ1-2	.	TRBD1	TGCAGCGCTTCACCGACAGGGGTTAACTATGGCTACACCTTC	CSASPTGVNYGYTF
TRBV3-1/TRBV3-2	TRBJ1-2	few	.	TGTGCCAGCAGCCAAGTAGCTAACTATGGCTACACCTTC	CASSQVANYGYTF
TRBV13	TRBJ1-4	.	TRBD1	TGTGCCAGCAGCTTTGTACGGAACAGGGGGGTAGGTGAAAAACTGTTTTTT	CASSFVRNRGVGEKLFF
TRBV4-3	TRBJ2-3	.	.	TGCGCCAGCAGCCACACTAGAAGCCCAACAGATACGCAGTATTTT	CASSHTRSPTDTQYF
TRBV29-1	TRBJ1-2	.	.	TGCAGCGTTGATAGGACAGTAAATGGCTACACCTTC	CSVDRTVNGYTF
TRBV6-1	TRBJ2-1	.	TRBD1	TGTGCCAGCAGTGCTACAGGGGGATTCTCCTACAATGAGCAGTTCTTC	CASSATGGFSYNEQFF
TRBV6-5	TRBJ1-2	.	TRBD1	TGTGCCAGCAGTTCTGGACAGGGGATCTATGGCTACACCTTC	CASSSGQGIYGYTF